One T cell receptor (beta chain) is described in this entry. It has no known antigen specificity. The CDR3 goes from the cysteine to the phenylalanine over 16 residues. No DNA sequence is on record. The germline V gene encodes CDR1 SEHNR and CDR2 FQNEAQ (reference sequence). The data were taken from a study of synovial regulatory T cells in juvenile arthritis (dated by TCRdb to about 2015). For the wider study: Among sequenced patients, three were therapy-naive, one received methotrexate plus infliximab, about six received methotrexate, and one had no treatment information. The study compared the TCRbeta CDR3 repertoires of blood iaTreg cells, other blood Treg cells and synovial fluid Treg cells taken from matched patient samples. Although effector T cell subsets in the cohort were also sequenced for comparisons, the Treg dataset on its own covers only blood and synovial fluid Treg cells. Treg and Teff subsets from approximately ten JIA patients with active disease were included in the TCR repertoire comparisons.

Synovial fluid was collected as the synovial sample, alongside matched peripheral blood, from each patient with active arthritis. TCR repertoire donors were around eleven juvenile idiopathic arthritis patients with active disease who had not reached inactive disease, 3 polyarticular and 8 oligoarticular. A median age of approximately 10 years (range roughly 2.1-22.9) and a median disease duration of approximately seven years (range 0.2-19.1) were recorded for the TCR-sequenced patients. FOXP3 TSDR demethylation comparable to that of blood and healthy-donor Treg cells was observed in synovial Treg cells, supporting bona fide regulatory lineage commitment. Samples for TCR repertoire analysis were collected at two centres in Italy. Broad study findings and their caveats: iaTreg TCR repertoires were found to be largely private across patients and to partially overlap with synovial Teff and blood CPL repertoires. Synovial Treg cells shared more CDR3 sequences with iaTreg cells than with other blood Treg cells; Chao-Jaccard similarity confirmed closer relation.

The library was obtained by the immunoSEQ multiplex PCR assay. TCRbeta CDR3 sequencing was carried out by Adaptive Biotechnologies. From the authors' description of their analysis: Repertoire similarity used the Chao-modified Jaccard index and median clonotype overlap from 200 random subsamples at equal sample size. The similarity analyses were run on either productive nucleotide sequences or amino acid sequences translated in silico. Hierarchical clustering with single linkage and t-SNE based on Chao-modified Jaccard distances were applied for the comparison of repertoires. Repertoire diversity was assessed with the Renyi index over a range of alpha values after the sample sizes were normalised. TCRdb took this table from immuneACCESS and kept in-frame rearrangements with V and J called. Such tables lack part of the clones; where checked against another copy, unresolved V genes explain under half of the gap, and the rest is unexplained. Clone size and V and J calls were adopted from that table, with D and trimming inferred from the DNA. The sample table records approximately 3,100 clones. The ten largest make up around 11% of the sample.

The sample was Treg cells from the synovium. This TCR was recovered from a donor between 2 and 29 years old with juvenile idiopathic arthritis. Recombination joined TRBV7-9 with TRBJ2-1; the D gene TCRdb calls, TRBD2, cannot be checked with no DNA. The CDR3 reads as follows: CAIHGTSGSSYNEQFF.